Following are 2 T cell receptor beta chains from one sample sequenced in a study of CD8+CD57+ T cells in acquired aplastic anemia. The template used for profiling TCR beta VDJ and CDR3 was genomic DNA. TCRdb fed the reads into MiXCR, producing one record per CDR3 protein. The sample lists over 200,000 distinct CDR3 sequences, 60% to 65% occurring once. Sequencing used sorted CD4+, CD8+, or CD8+CD57+ T cells (not recorded which) from PBMCs. The receptors stem from a human donor in good health.

V gene TRBV2 combines with J gene TRBJ2-7; the D gene could be TRBD1 or TRBD2 (5 bases each). CDR3 length equals 14 residues. CDR1 and CDR2 (germline): SNHLY, FYNNEI. V was pared by 8 bases and J by 0 bases, with 14 bases between. The CDR3, as DNA: TGTGCCAGCCAGCGGCAGGGAAGCTCCTACGAGCAGTACTTC. Translating gives CASQRQGSSYEQYF.

This clonotype has a count of ten or more. The chain links TRBV20-1 to TRBJ1-3; no firm D call. The germline V gene encodes CDR1 DFQATT and CDR2 SNEGSKA (reference sequence). Trimming pared 3 bases from V and 6 bases from J, leaving 12 bases between. The CDR3 contains 13 residues. This CDR3 reads CSASGGAENTIYF. CDR3 DNA: TGCAGTGCTAGTGGAGGAGCCGAAAACACCATATATTTT.